The present T cell receptor beta chain was sequenced within a study of early T cells in non-severe SARS-CoV-2 infection. General study points: Database matching using VDJdb favored anti-spike CD8 responses, with private and CD4 specificities left missing.

Germline loops: CDR1 SGHAT, CDR2 FQNNGV. CDR3 size: 15 residues. The V gene end was trimmed by 6 bases and the J gene end by 6 bases; junction bases not matched to a gene: 8. Using its own MiXCR run on the 5' RACE reads, TCRdb lists one record per CDR3 protein. The sample has more than 45,000 distinct CDR3 sequences; over 9.5% are singletons. A note on this clonotype: Its specificity is not known.

The TCR comes from an adult who was a healthcare worker with PCR-confirmed SARS-CoV-2 infection or an uninfected control (not recorded which). The gene calls are TRBV11-2 and TRBJ2-1, with 10 nucleotides matching TRBD2. Specimen: whole blood. CDR3 amino acids: CASRKVVAGGNEQFF. CDR3 nucleotide sequence: TGTGCCAGCAGGAAGGTAGTAGCGGGAGGCAATGAGCAGTTCTTC.